Following are 18 T cell receptor beta chains from one sample sequenced in a study of T cell responses to AZD1222 COVID-19 vaccine. Generated by immunoSEQ multiplex PCR, the TCRdb table keeps only in-frame clones and is missing some. Of approximately 93,000 clones in the sample, roughly 89% were seen once. Source: peripheral blood, taken 28 days after the second AZD1222 dose. Receptors were obtained from an adult who received the AZD1222 COVID-19 vaccine.

V usage is TRBV19 and J usage is TRBJ1-5; 9 bases map to TRBD1. This CDR3 region has 15 residues. The V gene end was trimmed by 5 bases and the J gene end by 6 bases; junction bases not matched to a gene: 8. Germline CDR1 and CDR2: LNHDA and SQIVND (reference sequence). Here the CDR3 DNA reads TGTGCCAGTAGTCCCCGGGACAGGGACCGTCAGCCCCAGCATTTT. Translation gives CASSPRDRDRQPQHF.

The rearrangement links TRBV3-1 (or the pseudogene TRBV3-2) to TRBJ1-1; tentative D call: TRBD1 (5 bases). V shed 0 bases and J shed 5 bases, with 7 bases lying between them. The CDR3 spans 13 residues. The germline gives CDR1 LGHDT, CDR2 YNNKEL (reference sequence). The CDR3 reads CASSQEDRTEAFF. Written as DNA, the CDR3 is TGTGCCAGCAGCCAAGAAGACAGAACTGAAGCTTTCTTT.

Remarks on this clone: The sample carries other DNA sequences with the same CDR3. The chain couples TRBV19 to TRBJ1-1; 10 bases map to TRBD1. V lost 3 bases, J lost 1 base, and 2 bases stayed unmatched. CDR3 length equals 15 residues. In germline, CDR1 is LNHDA, CDR2 SQIVND (reference sequence). CDR3 sequence (DNA): TGTGCCAGTAGTATCCGGGACAGGGGGAACACTGAAGCTTTCTTT. Translation: CASSIRDRGNTEAFF.

This chain links TRBV12-1 with TRBJ2-1; the tabulated D call, TRBD2, remains unverified against the DNA. TRBV12-1 is flagged as a pseudogene. The CDR3 has 16 residues. The CDR3 DNA reads as TGTGCCAGCAGCGGGGCTAGCGGGGAAACCTACAATGAGCAGTTCTTC. Translating it yields CASSGASGETYNEQFF.

The chain recombines TRBV28 with TRBJ1-1; D remains ambiguous. From germline, CDR1 is MDHEN and CDR2 SYDVKM. V was shortened by 2 bases and J by 0 bases, with 7 bases between the two germline ends. This CDR3 is 14 amino acids long. CDR3 region: CASSLEVMNTEAFF. Written as DNA, the CDR3 is TGTGCCAGCAGTTTAGAGGTCATGAACACTGAAGCTTTCTTT.

This clone has just one count. The chain combines TRBV3-1 (or the pseudogene TRBV3-2) with TRBJ1-3, with D perhaps matching TRBD1 (5 bases). The CDR3 runs 14 residues. The V end lost 8 bases, the J end lost 1 base, and 12 bases lay between the germline ends. CDR1 LGHDT and CDR2 YNNKEL come from the germline V gene (reference sequence). The CDR3 DNA reads TGTGCCAGCGGGGTCCGGGGGTCTGGAAACACCATATATTTT. This gives the protein CASGVRGSGNTIYF.

The rearrangement joins TRBV6-5 to TRBJ2-1; no clear D. Germline V gene data show CDR1 as MNHEY and CDR2 as SVGAGI. Trimming removed 3 bases from V and 13 bases from J, with 13 bases in between. The CDR3 has 12 amino acids. The CDR3 nucleotides read TGTGCCAGCAGTTATGTTGCAGAACGACAGTTCTTC. This codes for CASSYVAERQFF.

The CDR3 loop reads CASSKDINTGELFF. The DNA of the CDR3 is TGTGCCAGCAGCAAAGACATCAACACCGGGGAGCTGTTTTTT. The rearrangement uses TRBV11-2 and TRBJ2-2; D is undetermined. Per the germline V gene, CDR1 is SGHAT and CDR2 is FQNNGV. The CDR3 consists of 14 residues. Trimming left V 5 bases short and J 2 bases short, with 9 bases between.

The V gene is TRBV5-6, the J gene TRBJ1-3, with D unclear. Germline V gene lookup returns CDR1 SGHDT and CDR2 YYEEEE. Trimming cost V 4 bases and J 5 bases, with 10 bases left between them. The CDR3 contains 13 residues. CDR3: CASSGVLRNTIYF. The CDR3 region has the DNA TGTGCCAGCAGCGGCGTACTGAGAAACACCATATATTTT.

The chain carries TRBV6-6 and TRBJ1-1, with TRBD1 as a possible D gene (6 bases). Trimming removed 7 bases at V and 1 base at J, with 13 bases between. CDR1 is MNHNY and CDR2 is SVGAGI in the germline V gene (reference sequence). The CDR3 consists of 14 residues. This CDR3 is CASNTQGRNTEAFF. The CDR3 nucleotides read TGTGCCAGCAATACACAGGGTCGGAACACTGAAGCTTTCTTT.

This CDR3 reads CASSQESGGAEQFF. In nucleotides, the CDR3 is TGTGCCAGCAGCCAAGAATCCGGGGGGGCTGAGCAGTTCTTC. This chain joins TRBV3-1 (or the pseudogene TRBV3-2) and TRBJ2-1, with 8 nucleotides matching TRBD2. The germline CDR1 and CDR2 sequences are LGHDT and YNNKEL (reference sequence). The CDR3 covers 14 residues. V shed 0 bases and J 9 bases; nucleotides not matched to a gene: 4.

Here the CDR3 reads CASRKGAGGNTIYF. CDR3 bases: TGCGCCAGCAGAAAGGGGGCGGGCGGAAACACCATATATTTT. This chain uses TRBV4-1 with TRBJ1-3; 7 bases are shared with TRBD1. The V gene end was trimmed by 6 bases and the J gene end by 4 bases; junction bases not matched to a gene: 6. This CDR3 has 14 residues. In germline, CDR1 is MGHRA, CDR2 YSYEKL.

The chain joins TRBV9 to TRBJ1-6, with TRBD1 matching over 7 bases. Germline V CDR1 and CDR2: SGDLS, YYNGEE. V was clipped by 0 bases and J by 2 bases; unmatched bases: 5. The CDR3 is 17 amino acids. DNA for the CDR3: TGTGCCAGCAGCGTAGAGGGACAGACAGCCTATAATTCACCCCTCCACTTT. Its protein is CASSVEGQTAYNSPLHF.

V and J are TRBV10-3 and TRBJ1-5; 12 nucleotides agree with TRBD1. This CDR3 comprises 14 residues. Germline assignment: CDR1 ENHRY and CDR2 SYGVKD. V shed 6 bases, J shed 6 bases, and the junction held 3 bases outside the gene matches. The CDR3 is CAIRGTGGGQPQHF. CDR3 DNA sequence: TGTGCCATCAGAGGGACAGGGGGCGGTCAGCCCCAGCATTTT.

This clone has a single count. V is TRBV9 and J is TRBJ2-3; TRBD2 matches 10 bases. J gave up 3 bases and V 2 bases, and 12 bases lay outside the gene matches. Germline V CDR1 and CDR2: SGDLS, YYNGEE. The CDR3 spans 18 residues. The CDR3 spells CASSVLASGGALTDTQYF. The DNA of the CDR3 is TGTGCCAGCAGCGTTTTAGCGAGCGGGGGGGCTTTAACAGATACGCAGTATTTT. The entire variable domain, with the rest obtained from reference TRBV9 and TRBJ2-3, is as follows: DSGVTQTPKHLITATGQRVTLRCSPRSGDLSVYWYQQSLDQGLQFLIQYYNGEERAKGNILERFSAQQFPDLHSELNLSSLELGDSALYFCASSVLASGGALTDTQYFGPGTRLTVL.

This CDR3 reads CASSSTSGGADTQYF. The CDR3 nucleotides are TGTGCCAGCAGCAGTACTAGCGGGGGTGCAGATACGCAGTATTTT. The chain uses TRBV7-3 and TRBJ2-3; TRBD2 matches 11 bases. The V and J ends lost 5 bases and 4 bases, in that order; junction bases with no gene match: 5. This CDR3 contains 15 residues. Germline V gene sequence: CDR1 SGHTA, CDR2 FQGTGA.

CDR3 residues: CATSRDRAGELFF. The CDR3 nucleotides are TGTGCCACCTCCCGAGACAGGGCGGGGGAGCTGTTTTTT. V and J are TRBV6-5 and TRBJ2-2; TRBD1 matches 7 bases. The V gene's germline CDR1 is MNHEY and CDR2 SVGAGI. Trimming at V came to 10 bases and at J to 8 bases, leaving 10 bases not matched to a gene. The CDR3 covers 13 residues.

The chain recombines TRBV6-5 with TRBJ1-1, with 7 bases fitting TRBD1. V shed 0 bases and J 4 bases; nucleotides not matched to a gene: 5. This CDR3 has 15 residues. Looked up from germline, CDR1 is MNHEY and CDR2 is SVGAGI. CDR3 amino acids: CASSYSRGGGTEAFF. CDR3 nucleotide sequence: TGTGCCAGCAGTTACTCCAGGGGGGGCGGCACTGAAGCTTTCTTT.